The 11 T cell receptor beta chains given below trace back to one sample, sequenced in a study of blood T cell repertoires in COVID-19. Produced via immunoSEQ multiplex PCR; TCRdb's table is partial and in-frame only. The sample has about 190,000 clones, 80% to 90% seen once. Sequenced sample: peripheral blood. These receptors all stem from a woman aged 70-85 years with active or convalescent COVID-19.

This chain connects TRBV11-2 to TRBJ2-7; TRBD2 agrees at 14 bases. The CDR3 loop spans 19 amino acids. In germline, CDR1 is SGHAT, CDR2 FQNNGV. The V gene end was trimmed by 5 bases and the J gene end by 0 bases; junction bases not matched to a gene: 12. In DNA form, the CDR3 reads TGTGCCAGCAGCCTCAGACTAGCGGGAGGGTCGAAGTACTCCTACGAGCAGTACTTC. This translates into CASSLRLAGGSKYSYEQYF. The variable domain in full, with the rest retrieved from reference TRBV11-2 and TRBJ2-7, is EAGVAQSPRYKIIEKRQSVAFWCNPISGHATLYWYQQILGQGPKLLIQFQNNGVVDDSQLPKDRFSAERLKGVDSTLKIQPAKLEDSAVYLCASSLRLAGGSKYSYEQYFGPGTRLTVT.

The chain couples TRBV4-1 to TRBJ1-2, with D perhaps TRBD1 (5 bases). CDR1 is MGHRA and CDR2 is YSYEKL in the germline V gene. With 2 bases removed from V and 8 bases from J, the gap between germline ends came to 12 bases. The length of the CDR3 is 13 residues. The CDR3 sequence is CASSQRWGVGYTF. The CDR3 DNA reads as TGCGCCAGCAGCCAAAGGTGGGGGGTCGGCTACACCTTC.

The CDR3 protein is CASSQVRGTYNEQFF. CDR3 bases: TGTGCCAGCAGCCAAGTTCGAGGTACCTACAATGAGCAGTTCTTC. J is TRBJ2-1 and V is TRBV4-2; D not resolved. The CDR3 has 15 residues. Germline V gene sequence: CDR1 LGHNA, CDR2 YNFKEQ. V dropped 1 base and J dropped 2 bases, with 9 bases sitting between them.

The chain is built from TRBV28 and TRBJ1-2; a possible D gene is TRBD1 (6 bases). V dropped 2 bases and J dropped 4 bases, with 11 bases sitting between them. This CDR3 spans 14 amino acids. Germline V gene data show CDR1 as MDHEN and CDR2 as SYDVKM. In DNA, the CDR3 is TGTGCCAGCAGTTTAGGCAGGGGTAGCTATGGCTACACCTTC. Its translation: CASSLGRGSYGYTF.

The genes are TRBV4-2 and TRBJ1-5; tentatively, D is TRBD1 (5 bases). The CDR3 length is 15 residues. V was clipped by 0 bases and J by 9 bases, with 15 bases between them. Germline assignment: CDR1 LGHNA and CDR2 YNFKEQ. CDR3 in amino acids: CASSQEGRTSMPQHF. As DNA, the CDR3 is TGTGCCAGCAGCCAAGAGGGGCGAACTAGCATGCCCCAGCATTTT.

The rearrangement links TRBV5-1 to TRBJ2-3; TRBD1 aligns across 9 bases. V shed 2 bases and J 2 bases; nucleotides not matched to a gene: 3. The length of the CDR3 is 15 residues. Germline V gives CDR1 SGHRS, CDR2 YFSETQ. CDR3 region: CASSLGDRDTDTQYF. The CDR3 nucleotides are TGCGCCAGCAGCTTAGGGGACAGGGACACAGATACGCAGTATTTT. The whole variable domain, filled in from reference TRBV5-1 and TRBJ2-3, reads KAGVTQTPRYLIKTRGQQVTLSCSPISGHRSVSWYQQTPGQGLQFLFEYFSETQRNKGNFPGRFSGRQFSNSRSEMNVSTLELGDSALYLCASSLGDRDTDTQYFGPGTRLTVL.

The CDR3 loop is CASSQDRNRPTDTQYF. In DNA, the CDR3 is TGTGCCAGCAGCCAAGATCGGAACAGGCCCACAGATACGCAGTATTTT. This chain connects TRBV4-2 to TRBJ2-3, with D tentatively TRBD1 (5 bases). Germline values: CDR1 LGHNA, CDR2 YNFKEQ. The germline V and J ends were trimmed by 0 bases and 2 bases, with 12 bases remaining between them. The CDR3 covers 16 residues.

The chain recombines TRBV3-1 (or the pseudogene TRBV3-2) with TRBJ2-5; 8 bases agree with TRBD2. Unmatched junction bases numbered 2, after V lost 4 bases and J lost 1 base. CDR3 length: 14 residues. The germline CDR1 and CDR2 sequences are LGHDT and YNNKEL (reference sequence). CDR3 sequence reads: CASSPSGPQETQYF. In DNA, the CDR3 is TGTGCCAGCAGCCCTAGCGGGCCCCAAGAGACCCAGTACTTC.

V is TRBV9 and J is TRBJ2-7; 10 bases are a match to TRBD2. The germline gives CDR1 SGDLS, CDR2 YYNGEE. Trimming took 7 bases from V and 6 from J; bases not matched to a gene: 13. The CDR3 runs to 15 residues. CDR3 bases: TGTGCCAGCGCCCTAGCGGGAGAAATTAGCTCCGAGCAGTACTTC. Protein: CASALAGEISSEQYF.

This chain connects TRBV10-3 to TRBJ2-7, with a tentative D call TRBD1 (5 bases). The germline CDR1 and CDR2 sequences are ENHRY and SYGVKD. The germline V and J ends were trimmed by 5 bases and 4 bases, with 15 bases remaining between them. The CDR3 runs 14 residues. CDR3 region: CAISNSGIVYEQYF. In DNA, the CDR3 is TGTGCCATCAGTAATTCAGGGATAGTGTACGAGCAGTACTTC.

V and J are TRBV7-9 and TRBJ2-1; TRBD2 might be the D (6 bases). The V end was cut by 1 base, the J end by 7 bases, with 17 bases between. CDR1 and CDR2 from the germline V gene are SEHNR and FQNEAQ (reference sequence). CDR3 length: 16 amino acids. The CDR3 DNA follows: TGTGCCAGCAGCTTAGGAGGGACTCTTCTGACAAATGAGCAGTTCTTC. It encodes CASSLGGTLLTNEQFF. Filled out from reference TRBV7-9 and TRBJ2-1, the complete variable domain reads DTGVSQNPRHKITKRGQNVTFRCDPISEHNRLYWYRQTLGQGPEFLTYFQNEAQLEKSRLLSDRFSAERPKGSFSTLEIQRTEQGDSAMYLCASSLGGTLLTNEQFFGPGTRLTVL.